A single T cell receptor (beta chain) is shown here with its context. Its recognized antigen is unknown. No much larger clonotype is one base removed from it; base qualities were not supplied. Participants in the prospective study were aged roughly 18 to 89 years, lived in 20 to 25 United States geographic areas, and enrolled through a virtual design. In the prospective study, cohorts were assigned on the basis of participant-reported clinical history obtained from a screening survey and a study questionnaire. Each participant in the prospective study had whole blood, serum and a nasopharyngeal or oropharyngeal swab collected by mobile phlebotomists. Prospective study participants could optionally give additional blood draws and questionnaires over an approximately two-month period. Prospective study blood samples were shipped either frozen or at room temperature before DNA extraction. The CDR3 runs 12 amino acids, cysteine and phenylalanine included. CDR3 DNA only is kept here, 36 bases in frame from base 1. For CDR1 and CDR2, the germline V gene (reference sequence) lists SEHNR and FQNEAQ. Trimming removed 7 bases from V and 7 bases from J; the gene matches leave 5 bases unexplained.

The record originates from a study of blood T cell repertoires in COVID-19 (TCRdb year 2020). Background for the entire study: Recovered participants in ImmuneRACE Cohort 3 were defined as having two consecutive negative NP/OP PCR tests, clearance from a healthcare professional, or resolution of symptoms. Samples from collaborators originated in the United States, Italy and Spain and spanned both the acute and convalescent phases of COVID-19. The prospective study material was composed of cDNA or gDNA derived from T cells, B-cell-depleted T cells, or PBMCs. Subjects who had been exposed to COVID-19, were actively infected with it, or had recovered from it provided the deeply sampled blood TCRbeta repertoires that made up the dataset. The repertoires were released in a freely available public database intended as a resource for research on the immune response to SARS-CoV-2. The samples were drawn from two sources: the first 160 participants of the ongoing ImmuneRACE study, and approximately 1,300 subjects contributed by 6 global collaborators. A de-identified subject ID, COVID-19 status, age in years and sex were almost always included in the sample metadata. Where available, HLA class I and class II types were obtained from metadata supplied by the sample provider rather than from assay-based typing. Study-wide conclusions, independent of this receptor: How much clinical and demographic metadata was included differed by source and by participant, and the metadata was provided uncurated.

TCRbeta CDR3 regions were amplified from genomic DNA using the immunoSEQ Assay, a bias-controlled multiplex PCR. Turning to the authors' computational methods: Nucleated cell counts per sample were estimated from amplification of reference gene primers within the assay. To quantify the absolute abundance of each unique TCRbeta CDR3 rearrangement, sequence reads were collapsed and filtered. For each sample, productive Simpson clonality was calculated as the square root of Simpson's diversity index over productive rearrangements. This immuneACCESS table, as held by TCRdb, lists in-frame sequences with V and J called but not all clones. Of the missing ones, under half trace to an unresolved V gene in checked studies; the others have no known cause. The DNA was the basis for D and trimming; V, J and clone size are from that table. The sample records 200,000 to 250,000 clones, roughly 90% of which are singletons. Of the sample, roughly 3.3% is held by the ten largest clones.

The TCR comes from a woman aged 45-65 years in a cohort exposed to, infected with or recovered from COVID-19 (not recorded which). Input material: PBMCs or T cells enriched from blood (not recorded which). The rearrangement joined TRBV7-9 to TRBJ1-1, with 8 junctional bases fitting TRBD1. The CDR3 sequence is CASIEGTGEAFF. In nucleotides, the sequence is TGTGCCAGCATCGAGGGGACAGGTGAAGCTTTCTTT.